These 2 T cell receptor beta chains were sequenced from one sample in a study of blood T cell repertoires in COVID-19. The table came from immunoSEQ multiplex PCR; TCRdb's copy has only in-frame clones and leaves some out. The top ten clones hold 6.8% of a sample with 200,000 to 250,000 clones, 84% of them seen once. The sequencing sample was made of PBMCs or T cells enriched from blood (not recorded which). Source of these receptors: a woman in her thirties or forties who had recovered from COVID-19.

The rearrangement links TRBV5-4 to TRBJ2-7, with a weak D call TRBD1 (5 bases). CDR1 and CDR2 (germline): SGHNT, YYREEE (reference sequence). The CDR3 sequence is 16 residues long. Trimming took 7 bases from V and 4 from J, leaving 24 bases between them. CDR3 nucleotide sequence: TGTGCCAGCCGTCCGCCGGGCCTCAAAAGGGGATACGAGCAGTACGTC. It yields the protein CASRPPGLKRGYEQYV.

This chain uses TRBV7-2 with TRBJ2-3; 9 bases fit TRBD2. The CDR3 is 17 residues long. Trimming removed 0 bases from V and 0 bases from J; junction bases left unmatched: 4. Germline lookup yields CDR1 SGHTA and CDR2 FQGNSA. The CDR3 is CASSLASTSGSTDTQYF. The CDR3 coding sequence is TGTGCCAGCAGCTTAGCCTCTACTAGCGGGAGCACAGATACGCAGTATTTT. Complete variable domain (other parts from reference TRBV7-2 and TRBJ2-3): GAGVSQSPSNKVTEKGKDVELRCDPISGHTALYWYRQSLGQGLEFLIYFQGNSAPDKSGLPSDRFSAERTGGSVSTLTIQRTQQEDSAVYLCASSLASTSGSTDTQYFGPGTRLTVL.